Listed below are T cell receptor beta chains from one sample, sequenced in a study of Ad26.COV2.S vaccination and SARS-CoV-2 variants. Sequencing used immunoSEQ multiplex PCR; TCRdb keeps in-frame clones, though not all of them. The sample holds around 300,000 clones, around nine tenths seen once. The starting material was peripheral blood, obtained in a trial of Ad26.COV2.S vaccine versus placebo. Receptors originate from a person aged 18-60 years who received the Ad26.COV2.S COVID-19 vaccine or a placebo. Both conserved end residues are trimmed from each CDR3. Clone sizes are given selectively: once, few, many, or a class where the clone is expanded.

cdr3_aa: ASSFGRRNTDTQY
clone_size: few
v_call: TRBV7-6
j_call: TRBJ2-3

cdr3_aa: SASSPGALGHEQF
clone_size: .
v_call: TRBV20-1
j_call: TRBJ2-1

cdr3_aa: ATSDQAGYGELF
clone_size: .
v_call: TRBV24-1
j_call: TRBJ2-2

cdr3_aa: ASRDLRGILGDYGYT
clone_size: few
v_call: TRBV28
j_call: TRBJ1-2

cdr3_aa: ASSESFGGNEKLF
clone_size: .
v_call: TRBV25-1
j_call: TRBJ1-4

cdr3_aa: ASSLVGTVGGYT
clone_size: few
v_call: TRBV5-4
j_call: TRBJ1-2

cdr3_aa: ASSEGSSYNEQF
clone_size: .
v_call: TRBV10-1
j_call: TRBJ2-1

cdr3_aa: ASSLTKVGPQVWHEQY
clone_size: .
v_call: TRBV28
j_call: TRBJ2-7

cdr3_aa: ASSQNTGSDTQY
clone_size: .
v_call: TRBV5-1
j_call: TRBJ2-3

cdr3_aa: ASSFSGTRNSPLH
clone_size: few
v_call: TRBV28
j_call: TRBJ1-6

cdr3_aa: ASSGGQLYGYT
clone_size: .
v_call: TRBV5-1
j_call: TRBJ1-2

cdr3_aa: ATSRDSAGDEQY
clone_size: .
v_call: TRBV15
j_call: TRBJ2-7

cdr3_aa: ASSLETGEDTEAF
clone_size: .
v_call: TRBV7-6
j_call: TRBJ1-1

cdr3_aa: ASSSRADTQY
clone_size: .
v_call: TRBV7-9
j_call: TRBJ2-3

cdr3_aa: ATLWVSGGEYYEQY
clone_size: .
v_call: TRBV15
j_call: TRBJ2-7

cdr3_aa: ASSGGTIQETQY
clone_size: once
v_call: TRBV9
j_call: TRBJ2-5